This passage covers 29 T cell receptor beta chains from one sample sequenced in a study of control samples from healthy donors and cancer patients. The protocol was immunoSEQ multiplex PCR, while the TCRdb copy is restricted to in-frame clones and leaves out a portion. The table includes about 180,000 clones, approximately 90% detected once. The sequencing sample was made of blood. Source of these receptors: a man aged 30 to 39 in good health.

The chain couples TRBV7-6 to TRBJ2-1; D gene unclear. The V end lost 1 base, the J end lost 3 bases, and 1 base lay between the germline ends. CDR1 is SGHVS, CDR2 FNYEAQ, per germline. This CDR3 spans 12 amino acids. CDR3: CASSLDYNEQFF. The CDR3 DNA is TGTGCCAGCAGCTTAGACTACAATGAGCAGTTCTTC.

The chain joins TRBV27 to TRBJ2-2; D unclear. The length of the CDR3 is 15 residues. The V end was cut by 3 bases, the J end by 4 bases, with 12 bases between. Per the germline V gene, CDR1 is MNHEY and CDR2 is SMNVEV (reference sequence). CDR3 nucleotides: TGTGCCAGCAGTTTCCTAACAAGAGGCACCGGGGAGCTGTTTTTT. The encoded protein is CASSFLTRGTGELFF.

This chain links TRBV30 with TRBJ1-2, with a weak D call TRBD1 (6 bases). The CDR3 runs to 13 residues. The V and J ends lost 0 bases and 9 bases respectively, with 14 bases between them. Germline assignment: CDR1 GTSNPN and CDR2 SVGIG (reference sequence). CDR3 DNA: TGTGCCTGGAGTGTATCGGGAGGGGGGAGCTACACCTTC. Its protein product is CAWSVSGGGSYTF.

The rearrangement links TRBV14 to TRBJ2-1, with 7 positions matching TRBD2. Germline-derived CDR1 and CDR2 are SGHDN and FVKESK. CDR3 length equals 17 residues. V was clipped by 1 base and J by 3 bases; unmatched bases: 9. CDR3 protein: CASSQGKLADHYNEQFF. As DNA, the CDR3 is TGTGCCAGCAGCCAAGGGAAGCTAGCGGACCACTACAATGAGCAGTTCTTC.

On this clone: Other DNA sequences of this sample code for an identical CDR3. The rearrangement joins TRBV27 to TRBJ2-5, with 8 bases identical to TRBD2. The length of the CDR3 is 16 residues. Germline V CDR1 and CDR2: MNHEY, SMNVEV (reference sequence). V dropped 6 bases and J dropped 2; count of bases not matched to a gene: 11. The CDR3, as DNA: TGTGCCAGCAGCAGATGGCGGGAGGAGGGACAAGAGACCCAGTACTTC. Encoded protein: CASSRWREEGQETQYF.

The V and J genes are TRBV2 and TRBJ2-7; 11 bases line up with TRBD1. This CDR3 is built from 15 residues. Germline V gene sequence: CDR1 SNHLY, CDR2 FYNNEI. The junction had 7 bases not matched to a gene; V was cut back by 5 bases and J by 4 bases. CDR3 amino acids: CASSLDRGRIYEQYF. DNA of the CDR3: TGTGCCAGCAGTCTGGACAGGGGGCGGATTTACGAGCAGTACTTC.

The chain uses TRBV15 and TRBJ2-2; D not resolved. Germline V gene lookup returns CDR1 LNHNV and CDR2 YYDKDF (reference sequence). The CDR3 consists of 14 residues. V lost 1 base and J 1 base, leaving 4 bases between the germline ends. CDR3 sequence (DNA): TGTGCCACCAGCAGAGCTGAGAACACCGGGGAGCTGTTTTTT. It translates to CATSRAENTGELFF.

This chain joins TRBV7-2 and TRBJ2-3; 11 positions agree with TRBD2. The CDR3 has 16 amino acids. After removal of 5 bases from V and 3 bases from J, the junction contained 7 bases not matched to a gene. In germline, CDR1 is SGHTA, CDR2 FQGNSA. CDR3 sequence: CASSLVGLAATDTQYF. The CDR3 DNA reads as TGTGCCAGCAGCCTTGTGGGACTAGCGGCTACAGATACGCAGTATTTT.

V is TRBV19 and J is TRBJ1-1; weak D call: TRBD1 (6 bases). The CDR3 loop spans 13 amino acids. Trimming cost V 7 bases and J 11 bases, with 20 bases left between them. Germline V gives CDR1 LNHDA, CDR2 SQIVND (reference sequence). The CDR3 region is CASTFSRDTGAFF. CDR3 in DNA: TGTGCCAGTACCTTCTCGCGGGACACCGGGGCTTTCTTT.

V is TRBV7-7 and J is TRBJ1-3; D is possibly TRBD1 (6 bases). Germline V gene sequence: CDR1 SSHAT, CDR2 FNYEAQ (reference sequence). The V end lost 6 bases, the J end lost 0 bases, and 12 bases lay between the germline ends. The CDR3 is 15 residues long. The CDR3 region has the DNA TGTGCCAGCAGTTCAACAGGGAACTCTGGAAACACCATATATTTT. It codes for CASSSTGNSGNTIYF.

This clone has just one count. This chain links TRBV30 with TRBJ1-2; unclear D gene. Looked up from germline, CDR1 is GTSNPN and CDR2 is SVGIG (reference sequence). Trimming left V 0 bases short and J 3 bases short, with 5 bases between. CDR3 size: 12 residues. CDR3 amino acids: CAWSVEDYGYTF. The CDR3 region has the DNA TGTGCCTGGAGTGTAGAGGACTATGGCTACACCTTC.

This sequence joins TRBV28 and TRBJ2-7, with D hard to call. Deletions cut 5 bases from V and 4 bases from J, with 12 bases between. Germline CDR1 reads MDHEN; CDR2 reads SYDVKM. The CDR3 length is 13 residues. CDR3 coding DNA: TGTGCCAGCAGTGGCCCCACAGCTTACGAGCAGTACTTC. Its translation is CASSGPTAYEQYF. The full variable domain, completed using reference TRBV28 and TRBJ2-7, is DVKVTQSSRYLVKRTGEKVFLECVQDMDHENMFWYRQDPGLGLRLIYFSYDVKMKEKGDIPEGYSVSREKKERFSLILESASTNQTSMYLCASSGPTAYEQYFGPGTRLTVT.

This rearrangement joins TRBV6-5 to TRBJ1-1, with D hard to call. V was clipped by 11 bases and J by 0 bases, with 7 bases between them. Germline V CDR1 and CDR2: MNHEY, SVGAGI. The CDR3 is 11 residues long. CDR3 sequence reads: CAGRVNTEAFF. The CDR3 nucleotides read TGTGCCGGAAGGGTGAACACTGAAGCTTTCTTT.

V is TRBV7-9 and J is TRBJ1-2, with a tentative D call TRBD1 (6 bases). There are 15 residues in the CDR3. Per the germline V gene, CDR1 is SEHNR and CDR2 is FQNEAQ (reference sequence). V gave up 4 bases and J gave up 4 bases, with 16 bases separating them. The CDR3 region has the DNA TGTGCCAGCAGCTCCCTGACAGGCGCCAGCTATGGCTACACCTTC. Protein sequence: CASSSLTGASYGYTF.

The chain is built from TRBV20-1 and TRBJ1-5, with D hard to call. V was trimmed by 3 bases and J by 6 bases, leaving 18 bases between them. Germline V gene lookup returns CDR1 DFQATT and CDR2 SNEGSKA (reference sequence). The CDR3 sequence is 15 residues long. For the CDR3, the DNA is TGCAGTGCTAGTCCCGGTCAAGGGAGGATTCAGCCCCAGCATTTT. Translating it yields CSASPGQGRIQPQHF.

The chain carries TRBV12-2 and TRBJ2-7; the DNA was not compared with TRBD2, the D call given in the table. TRBV12-2 is a recognized pseudogene. The CDR3 runs to 17 residues. CDR3 in amino acids: CASRLMKNQDWSYEQYF. In DNA, the CDR3 is TGTGCAAGTCGCTTAATGAAGAATCAGGACTGGTCCTACGAGCAGTACTTC.

The chain uses TRBV7-3 and TRBJ1-1; tentative D call: TRBD1 (5 bases). The CDR3 sequence is 13 residues long. The V end was cut by 6 bases, the J end by 1 base, with 9 bases between. CDR1 SGHTA and CDR2 FQGTGA come from the germline V gene. The CDR3 is CASSWDWNTEAFF. The DNA for the CDR3 is TGTGCCAGCAGTTGGGACTGGAACACTGAAGCTTTCTTT.

The chain links TRBV11-2 to TRBJ1-1; D ambiguous. Germline CDR1 and CDR2: SGHAT and FQNNGV. The CDR3 has 11 amino acids. Trimming removed 9 bases at V and 1 base at J, with 6 bases between. The CDR3 DNA is TGTGCCAGAAGGTGGAACACTGAAGCTTTCTTT. Its translation: CARRWNTEAFF.

This chain uses TRBV18 with TRBJ1-4; a weak D match, TRBD1 (5 bases). In germline, CDR1 is KGHSH, CDR2 LQKENI. V lost 0 bases to trimming and J lost 4 bases, with 12 bases between them. This CDR3 has 16 residues. The CDR3 protein is CASSPPGDGRNEKLFF. The CDR3 region has the DNA TGTGCCAGCTCACCACCGGGGGACGGGCGTAATGAAAAACTGTTTTTT.

The chain couples TRBV19 to TRBJ2-7; 7 bases are a match to TRBD1. CDR3 length: 12 amino acids. The V gene's germline CDR1 is LNHDA and CDR2 SQIVND (reference sequence). J gave up 6 bases and V 6 bases, and 5 bases lay outside the gene matches. The CDR3 loop reads CASRDRVGEQYF. CDR3 DNA: TGTGCCAGTAGAGACAGGGTCGGCGAGCAGTACTTC. The whole variable domain, remainder taken from reference TRBV19 and TRBJ2-7, is DGGITQSPKYLFRKEGQNVTLSCEQNLNHDAMYWYRQDPGQGLRLIYYSQIVNDFQKGDIAEGYSVSREKKESFPLTVTSAQKNPTAFYLCASRDRVGEQYFGPGTRLTVT.

V is TRBV11-2 and J is TRBJ2-5, with 11 positions matching TRBD2. The CDR3 runs to 15 residues. Germline V gene data show CDR1 as SGHAT and CDR2 as FQNNGV. The V gene end was trimmed by 5 bases and the J gene end by 5 bases; junction bases not matched to a gene: 7. The CDR3 is CASSLWPSGRETQYF. The DNA for the CDR3 is TGTGCCAGCAGCCTATGGCCTAGCGGGAGGGAGACCCAGTACTTC.

The gene calls are TRBV11-2 and TRBJ1-5; TRBD1 matches at 8 bases. The V gene end was trimmed by 6 bases and the J gene end by 7 bases; junction bases not matched to a gene: 8. Germline CDR1 reads SGHAT; CDR2 reads FQNNGV. The CDR3 length is 14 residues. The CDR3 reads CASSLDRVGQPQHF. DNA of the CDR3: TGTGCCAGCAGTCTGGACAGGGTCGGCCAGCCCCAGCATTTT.

The chain links TRBV27 to TRBJ2-3; 12 bases are shared with TRBD1. V gave up 6 bases and J gave up 3 bases; unmatched junction bases: 7. This CDR3 spans 16 amino acids. Germline V lookup: CDR1 MNHEY, CDR2 SMNVEV (reference sequence). The CDR3 here is CASRKPGQGATDTQYF. The CDR3 DNA reads TGTGCCAGCAGAAAACCGGGACAGGGGGCTACAGATACGCAGTATTTT.

The J gene is TRBJ1-1, the V gene TRBV19; D possibly corresponds to TRBD1 (6 bases). Per germline, CDR1 LNHDA and CDR2 SQIVND (reference sequence). The CDR3 runs to 15 residues. With 8 bases removed from V and 1 base from J, the gap between germline ends came to 17 bases. In DNA form, the CDR3 reads TGTGCCAGTGAACTCTCCGGGACATCGAACACTGAAGCTTTCTTT. Residues: CASELSGTSNTEAFF.

V usage is TRBV5-1 and J usage is TRBJ2-5; 8 bases fit TRBD1. The V and J ends lost 0 bases and 5 bases, in that order; junction bases with no gene match: 9. This CDR3 has 16 amino acids. Per the germline V gene, CDR1 is SGHRS and CDR2 is YFSETQ. The CDR3 bases are TGCGCCAGCAGCTTGGCCTGGACAGGGTTAGAGGAGACCCAGTACTTC. Translation gives CASSLAWTGLEETQYF.

The J gene is TRBJ1-2, the V gene TRBV6-1; D perhaps matches TRBD1 (5 bases). CDR3 size: 14 residues. The germline V gene encodes CDR1 MNHNS and CDR2 SASEGT. V was shortened by 2 bases and J by 4 bases, with 11 bases between the two germline ends. The CDR3 coding sequence is TGTGCCAGCAGTGAAAGGGGAAACGGCTATGGCTACACCTTC. This encodes CASSERGNGYGYTF.

The rearrangement joins TRBV3-1 (or the pseudogene TRBV3-2) to TRBJ2-5; the D is unclear. Trimming left V 2 bases short and J 1 base short, with 8 bases between. The CDR3 is made up of 14 amino acids. The germline V gene encodes CDR1 LGHDT and CDR2 YNNKEL (reference sequence). This CDR3 reads CASSQRSTQETQYF. The CDR3 coding sequence is TGTGCCAGCAGCCAAAGGTCTACCCAAGAGACCCAGTACTTC.

The chain uses TRBV9 and TRBJ1-1; D is uncertain. The CDR3 extends over 14 amino acids. V was pared by 4 bases and J by 0 bases, with 10 bases between. CDR1 and CDR2 (germline): SGDLS, YYNGEE. The CDR3 nucleotides are TGTGCCAGCAGCTACGACGGCTTGAACACTGAAGCTTTCTTT. Residues: CASSYDGLNTEAFF.

The chain links TRBV5-1 to TRBJ2-7; 7 bases are shared with TRBD1. The germline V gene has CDR1 SGHRS and CDR2 YFSETQ. This CDR3 has 14 residues. V was pared by 3 bases and J by 0 bases, with 3 bases of the junction left unmatched. The CDR3 DNA reads as TGCGCCAGCAGCTCCGGACAGGTCTCCTACGAGCAGTACTTC. Translating gives CASSSGQVSYEQYF. Full variable domain (remainder filled in from reference TRBV5-1 and TRBJ2-7): KAGVTQTPRYLIKTRGQQVTLSCSPISGHRSVSWYQQTPGQGLQFLFEYFSETQRNKGNFPGRFSGRQFSNSRSEMNVSTLELGDSALYLCASSSGQVSYEQYFGPGTRLTVT.